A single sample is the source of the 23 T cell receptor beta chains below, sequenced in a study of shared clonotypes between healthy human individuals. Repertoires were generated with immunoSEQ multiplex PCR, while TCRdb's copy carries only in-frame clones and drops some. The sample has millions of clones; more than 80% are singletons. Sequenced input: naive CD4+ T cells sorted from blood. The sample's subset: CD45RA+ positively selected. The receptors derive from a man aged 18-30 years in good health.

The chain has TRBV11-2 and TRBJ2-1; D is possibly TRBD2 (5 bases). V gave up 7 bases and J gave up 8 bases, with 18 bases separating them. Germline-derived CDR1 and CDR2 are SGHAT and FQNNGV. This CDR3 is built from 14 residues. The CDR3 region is CASNLRVQIDEQFF. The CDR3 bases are TGTGCCAGCAACCTGCGGGTTCAAATAGATGAGCAGTTCTTC. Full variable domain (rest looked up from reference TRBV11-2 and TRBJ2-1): EAGVAQSPRYKIIEKRQSVAFWCNPISGHATLYWYQQILGQGPKLLIQFQNNGVVDDSQLPKDRFSAERLKGVDSTLKIQPAKLEDSAVYLCASNLRVQIDEQFFGPGTRLTVL.

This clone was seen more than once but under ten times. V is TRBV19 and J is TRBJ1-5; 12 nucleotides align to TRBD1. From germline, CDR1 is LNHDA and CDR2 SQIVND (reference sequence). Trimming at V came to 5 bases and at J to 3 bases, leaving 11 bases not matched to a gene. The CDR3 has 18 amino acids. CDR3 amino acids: CASSSRDRGRGDNQPQHF. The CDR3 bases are TGTGCCAGTAGTTCCAGGGACAGGGGGCGAGGGGACAATCAGCCCCAGCATTTT.

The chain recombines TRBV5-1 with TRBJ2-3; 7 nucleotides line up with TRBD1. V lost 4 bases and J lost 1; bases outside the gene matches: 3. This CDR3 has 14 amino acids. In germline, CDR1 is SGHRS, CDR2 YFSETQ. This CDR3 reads CASSVGQRTDTQYF. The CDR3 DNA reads TGCGCCAGCAGCGTGGGACAGCGCACAGATACGCAGTATTTT.

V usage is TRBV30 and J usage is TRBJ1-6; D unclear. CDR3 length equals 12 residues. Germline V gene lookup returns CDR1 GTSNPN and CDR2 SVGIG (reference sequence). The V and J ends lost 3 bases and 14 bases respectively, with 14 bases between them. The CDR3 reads CAWRREGGALHF. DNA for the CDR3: TGTGCCTGGAGGAGAGAAGGAGGTGCCCTCCACTTT.

The CDR3 nucleotides are TGTGCCAGCAGCGGCTACTACGAGCAGTACTTC. Its translation: CASSGYYEQYF. This chain joins TRBV11-2 and TRBJ2-7; D not certain. The V gene lost 5 bases and the J gene lost 3 bases, with 5 bases spanning the gap. Germline CDR1 and CDR2: SGHAT and FQNNGV. The CDR3 totals 11 residues.

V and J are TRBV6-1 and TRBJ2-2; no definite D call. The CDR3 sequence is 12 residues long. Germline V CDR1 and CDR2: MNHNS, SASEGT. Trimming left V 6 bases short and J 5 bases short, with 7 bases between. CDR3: CASSGRTGELFF. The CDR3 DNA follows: TGTGCCAGCAGCGGAAGAACCGGGGAGCTGTTTTTT.

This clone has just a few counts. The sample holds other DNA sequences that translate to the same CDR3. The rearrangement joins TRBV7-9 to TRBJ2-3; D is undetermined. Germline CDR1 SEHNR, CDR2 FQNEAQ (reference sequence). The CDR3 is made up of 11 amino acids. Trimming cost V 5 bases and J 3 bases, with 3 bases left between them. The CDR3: CASSPTDTQYF. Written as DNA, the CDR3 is TGTGCCAGCAGCCCAACAGATACGCAGTATTTT.

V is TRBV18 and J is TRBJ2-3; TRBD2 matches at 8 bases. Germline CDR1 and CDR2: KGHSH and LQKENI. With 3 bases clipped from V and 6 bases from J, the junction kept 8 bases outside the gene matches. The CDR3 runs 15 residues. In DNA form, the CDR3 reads TGTGCCAGCTCACCGGGGGTAGCGGGGCCCGATACGCAGTATTTT. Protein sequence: CASSPGVAGPDTQYF.

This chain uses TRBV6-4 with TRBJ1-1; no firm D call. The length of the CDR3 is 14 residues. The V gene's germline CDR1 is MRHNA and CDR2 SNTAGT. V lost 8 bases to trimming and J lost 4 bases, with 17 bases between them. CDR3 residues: CASPRRTGFTEAFF. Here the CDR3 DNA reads TGTGCCAGCCCACGCAGAACGGGGTTCACTGAAGCTTTCTTT.

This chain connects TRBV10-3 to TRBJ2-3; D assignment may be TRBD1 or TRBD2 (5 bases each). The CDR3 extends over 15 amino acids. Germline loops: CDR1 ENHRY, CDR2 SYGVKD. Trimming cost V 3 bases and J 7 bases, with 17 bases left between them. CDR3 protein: CAISEYGGTQNTQYF. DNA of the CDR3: TGTGCCATCAGTGAATATGGGGGAACACAGAATACGCAGTATTTT.

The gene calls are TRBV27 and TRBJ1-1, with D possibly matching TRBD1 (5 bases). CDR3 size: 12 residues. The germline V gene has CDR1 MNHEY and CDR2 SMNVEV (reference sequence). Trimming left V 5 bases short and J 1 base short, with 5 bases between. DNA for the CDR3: TGTGCCAGCAGTACAGGGAACACTGAAGCTTTCTTT. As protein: CASSTGNTEAFF.

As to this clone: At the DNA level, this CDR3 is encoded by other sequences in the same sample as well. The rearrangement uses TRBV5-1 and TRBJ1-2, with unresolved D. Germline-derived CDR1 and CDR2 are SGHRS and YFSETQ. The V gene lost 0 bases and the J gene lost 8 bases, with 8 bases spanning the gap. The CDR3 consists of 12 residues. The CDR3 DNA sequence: TGCGCCAGCAGCTTGGCAGGAGGAGGCTACACCTTC. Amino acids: CASSLAGGGYTF.

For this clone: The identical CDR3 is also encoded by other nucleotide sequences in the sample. For the CDR3, the DNA is TGTGCCAGCTCGCCAGGACTAGCGGAAGAGACCCAGTACTTC. Translated, it gives CASSPGLAEETQYF. This sequence joins TRBV18 and TRBJ2-5; 10 bases line up with TRBD2. The CDR3 totals 14 residues. V was clipped by 6 bases and J by 3 bases; unmatched bases: 4. CDR1 and CDR2 from the germline V gene are KGHSH and LQKENI.

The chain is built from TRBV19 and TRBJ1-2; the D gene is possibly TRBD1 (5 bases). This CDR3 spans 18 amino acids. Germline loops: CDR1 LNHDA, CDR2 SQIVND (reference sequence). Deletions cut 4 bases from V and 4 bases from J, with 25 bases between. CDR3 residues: CASSTPGTPARSSYGYTF. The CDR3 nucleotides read TGTGCCAGTAGTACCCCCGGGACTCCCGCGAGGAGTAGCTATGGCTACACCTTC. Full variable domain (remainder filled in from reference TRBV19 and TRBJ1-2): DGGITQSPKYLFRKEGQNVTLSCEQNLNHDAMYWYRQDPGQGLRLIYYSQIVNDFQKGDIAEGYSVSREKKESFPLTVTSAQKNPTAFYLCASSTPGTPARSSYGYTFGSGTRLTVV.

The CDR3 loop reads CASRSGGNTQYF. CDR3 bases: TGTGCCAGCAGATCAGGGGGAAATACGCAGTATTTT. The V and J genes are TRBV2 and TRBJ2-3; 7 nucleotides agree with TRBD1. The J segment lost 7 bases and the V segment lost 6 bases, leaving 4 bases of the junction unmatched. The CDR3 loop spans 12 amino acids. Germline V gives CDR1 SNHLY, CDR2 FYNNEI.

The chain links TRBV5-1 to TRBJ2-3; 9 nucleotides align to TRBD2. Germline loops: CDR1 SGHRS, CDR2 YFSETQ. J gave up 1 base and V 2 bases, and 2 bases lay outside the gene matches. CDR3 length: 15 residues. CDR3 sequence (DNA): TGCGCCAGCAGCTTTAAGCGGGAGGGCACAGATACGCAGTATTTT. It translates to CASSFKREGTDTQYF.

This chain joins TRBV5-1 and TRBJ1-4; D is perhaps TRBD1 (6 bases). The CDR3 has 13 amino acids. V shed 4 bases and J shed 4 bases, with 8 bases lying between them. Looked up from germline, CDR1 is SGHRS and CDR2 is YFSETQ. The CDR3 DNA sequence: TGCGCCAGCAGCGTGGGACATAATGAAAAACTGTTTTTT. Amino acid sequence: CASSVGHNEKLFF.

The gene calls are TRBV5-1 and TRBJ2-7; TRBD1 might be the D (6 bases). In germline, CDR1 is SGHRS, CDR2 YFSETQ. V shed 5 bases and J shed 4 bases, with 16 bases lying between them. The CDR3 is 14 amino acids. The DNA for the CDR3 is TGCGCCAGCAGTCTGGACAGCGCCAATTACGAGCAGTACTTC. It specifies CASSLDSANYEQYF.

The CDR3 is CASSLSENTGELFF. The DNA of the CDR3 is TGTGCCAGCAGCTTGAGTGAGAACACCGGGGAGCTGTTTTTT. The chain links TRBV5-8 to TRBJ2-2; no firm D call. The CDR3 extends over 14 amino acids. V lost 1 base, J lost 1 base, and 5 bases lay in between. From germline, CDR1 is SGHTS and CDR2 YDEGEE.

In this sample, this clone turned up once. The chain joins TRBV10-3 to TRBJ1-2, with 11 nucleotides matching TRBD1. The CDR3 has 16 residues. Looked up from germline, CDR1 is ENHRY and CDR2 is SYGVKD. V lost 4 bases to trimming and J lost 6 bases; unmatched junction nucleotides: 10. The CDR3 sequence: CAISGRTGGLGDGYTF. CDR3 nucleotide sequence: TGTGCCATCAGTGGTCGGACAGGGGGCCTTGGAGATGGCTACACCTTC.

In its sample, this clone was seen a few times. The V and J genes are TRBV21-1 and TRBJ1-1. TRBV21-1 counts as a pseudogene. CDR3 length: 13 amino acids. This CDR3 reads CASSTPGGTEAFF. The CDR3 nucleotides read TGTGCCAGCAGCACACCCGGGGGCACTGAAGCTTTCTTT.

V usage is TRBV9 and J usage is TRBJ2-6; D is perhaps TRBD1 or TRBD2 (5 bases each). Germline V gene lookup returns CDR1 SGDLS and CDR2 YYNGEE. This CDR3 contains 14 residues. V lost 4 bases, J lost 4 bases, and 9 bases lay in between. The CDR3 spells CASSPGPGANVLTF. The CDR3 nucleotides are TGTGCCAGCAGCCCGGGGCCCGGGGCCAACGTCCTGACTTTC.

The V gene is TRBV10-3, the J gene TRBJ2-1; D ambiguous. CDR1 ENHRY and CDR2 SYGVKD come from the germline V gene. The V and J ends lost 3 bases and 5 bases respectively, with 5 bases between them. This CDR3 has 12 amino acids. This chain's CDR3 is CAISDWNNEQFF. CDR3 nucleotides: TGTGCCATCAGTGATTGGAACAATGAGCAGTTCTTC.